These 22 T cell receptor beta chains originate from one sample sequenced in a study of memory CD4+ T cells and cytomegalovirus serostatus. Single viable CD3+CD4+CD8-CD45RO+ cells were sorted as the memory CD4+ T cells. Profiling relied on immunoSEQ multiplex PCR, and the TCRdb table lists in-frame clones only, not all of them. The table lists 55,000 to 60,000 clones, about 81% of them singletons, with 0.8% to 1.2% in the top ten. Material for sequencing was memory CD4+ T cells from blood. These TCRs come from an adult in good health and CMV-seronegative.

The rearrangement uses TRBV27 and TRBJ1-2; no reliable D call. The V end was cut by 4 bases, the J end by 7 bases, with 10 bases between. Germline CDR1 and CDR2: MNHEY and SMNVEV (reference sequence). There are 12 residues in the CDR3. The CDR3 region is CASSSPPGGYTF. In nucleotides, the CDR3 is TGTGCCAGCAGTTCCCCGCCGGGTGGCTACACCTTC.

This sequence joins TRBV6-6 and TRBJ2-7; a possible D gene is TRBD1 (6 bases). V shed 5 bases and J shed 9 bases, with 14 bases lying between them. Germline values: CDR1 MNHNY, CDR2 SVGAGI (reference sequence). There are 12 residues in the CDR3. The CDR3 loop is CASSPSLGGQYF. Here the CDR3 DNA reads TGTGCCAGCAGTCCCTCGCTAGGGGGGCAGTACTTC.

The chain combines TRBV5-1 with TRBJ2-1; 11 bases map to TRBD2. The CDR3 covers 15 residues. Germline CDR1 is SGHRS and CDR2 is YFSETQ. V trimming: 4 bases; J trimming: 8 bases; junction bases outside the gene matches: 8. In DNA form, the CDR3 reads TGCGCCAGCAGCCCGGGACTAGCGGAGGGGGATGAGCAGTTCTTC. Residues: CASSPGLAEGDEQFF.

The rearrangement joins TRBV5-1 to TRBJ2-2; D not certain. Trimming shortened V by 0 bases and J by 0 bases, and 6 bases separated the two germline ends. This CDR3 has 15 residues. Germline CDR1 is SGHRS and CDR2 is YFSETQ. The CDR3 here is CASSLDSANTGELFF. The CDR3 bases are TGCGCCAGCAGCTTGGACAGCGCGAACACCGGGGAGCTGTTTTTT.

The chain has TRBV19 and TRBJ1-5; 9 bases are shared with TRBD1. V gave up 5 bases and J gave up 6 bases; unmatched junction bases: 8. The CDR3 runs 15 residues. Germline V CDR1 and CDR2: LNHDA, SQIVND (reference sequence). For the CDR3, the DNA is TGTGCCAGTAGTCCCGGGACAGGGAGCGCTCAGCCCCAGCATTTT. Amino acid sequence: CASSPGTGSAQPQHF.

The chain carries TRBV5-1 and TRBJ2-2; D gene uncertain. Germline V gene lookup returns CDR1 SGHRS and CDR2 YFSETQ. This CDR3 is built from 12 residues. Trimming stripped 6 bases from V and 6 bases from J, with 9 bases between. CDR3 sequence: CASMIGPGELFF. DNA for the CDR3: TGCGCCAGCATGATTGGCCCCGGGGAGCTGTTTTTT.

The rearrangement links TRBV6-5 to TRBJ1-2, with D possibly TRBD1 on 5 matching bases. This CDR3 is built from 13 residues. Trimming took 6 bases from V and 4 from J, leaving 12 bases between them. Germline V CDR1 and CDR2: MNHEY, SVGAGI. In nucleotides, the CDR3 is TGTGCCAGCAGCTCTGGTGGGGGCTATGGCTACACCTTC. It encodes CASSSGGGYGYTF.

The genes are TRBV7-9 and TRBJ1-1; unclear D gene. The CDR3 loop spans 13 amino acids. The germline CDR1 and CDR2 sequences are SEHNR and FQNEAQ (reference sequence). The V end was cut by 3 bases, the J end by 4 bases, with 9 bases between. In DNA, the CDR3 is TGTGCCAGCAGCTTGATGCCAAGCACTGAAGCTTTCTTT. It is translated as CASSLMPSTEAFF.

CDR3 in DNA: TGTGCCAGCAGTGAAGGGGGCGGGAAGCAAGAGACCCAGTACTTC. It translates to CASSEGGGKQETQYF. The rearrangement joins TRBV2 to TRBJ2-5, with D tentatively TRBD2 (6 bases). The CDR3 length is 15 residues. V lost 1 base and J lost 2, with 11 bases in between. Germline V gives CDR1 SNHLY, CDR2 FYNNEI.

In its sample, this clone was seen a few times. The rearrangement joins TRBV2 to TRBJ1-1; TRBD1 agrees at 9 bases. V was clipped by 7 bases and J by 7 bases; unmatched bases: 7. The CDR3 contains 13 residues. Germline loops: CDR1 SNHLY, CDR2 FYNNEI. CDR3 residues: CASNTGGGFEAFF. In DNA, the CDR3 is TGTGCCAGCAATACAGGGGGCGGGTTTGAAGCTTTCTTT.

This clone was found a few times. The chain is built from TRBV28 and TRBJ1-2; 7 nucleotides align to TRBD1. V was clipped by 5 bases and J by 8 bases; unmatched bases: 5. Germline lookup yields CDR1 MDHEN and CDR2 SYDVKM. This CDR3 has 12 amino acids. CDR3: CASSPPDRGYTF. CDR3 nucleotide sequence: TGTGCCAGCAGTCCGCCGGACAGGGGCTACACCTTC.

This clone was seen more than once but under ten times. The rearrangement links TRBV11-1 to TRBJ1-1, with D unresolved. V dropped 1 base and J dropped 1 base, with 10 bases sitting between them. The CDR3 has 15 residues. CDR1 and CDR2 from the germline V gene are SGHAT and FQDESV (reference sequence). The CDR3 sequence: CASSLEGWKNTEAFF. CDR3 DNA: TGTGCCAGCAGCTTAGAGGGTTGGAAGAACACTGAAGCTTTCTTT.

The chain combines TRBV7-2 with TRBJ2-1, with 9 nucleotides matching TRBD2. This CDR3 comprises 15 residues. V was clipped by 4 bases and J by 5 bases; unmatched bases: 6. CDR1 and CDR2 from the germline V gene are SGHTA and FQGNSA. The CDR3 region is CASSYSGRRNNEQFF. The CDR3 bases are TGTGCCAGCAGCTATAGCGGGAGACGGAACAATGAGCAGTTCTTC.

The CDR3 region is CAIKGSSGSSYEQYF. The CDR3 DNA reads TGTGCCATCAAGGGCTCTAGCGGGAGCTCCTACGAGCAGTACTTC. The chain recombines TRBV10-3 with TRBJ2-7; 10 nucleotides match TRBD2. Looked up from germline, CDR1 is ENHRY and CDR2 is SYGVKD. The CDR3 contains 15 residues. With V trimmed by 7 bases and J by 0 bases, 6 bases remained unmatched.

The chain couples TRBV30 to TRBJ1-1, with TRBD1 as a possible D gene (6 bases). Germline V CDR1 and CDR2: GTSNPN, SVGIG (reference sequence). The CDR3 length is 14 residues. Trimming stripped 0 bases from V and 3 bases from J, with 11 bases between. The CDR3 loop reads CAWSVLRGDTEAFF. CDR3 bases: TGTGCCTGGAGTGTACTCAGGGGAGACACTGAAGCTTTCTTT. Variable domain in full (rest from reference TRBV30 and TRBJ1-1): SQTIHQWPATLVQPVGSPLSLECTVEGTSNPNLYWYRQAAGRGLQLLFYSVGIGQISSEVPQNLSASRPQDRQFILSSKKLLLSDSGFYLCAWSVLRGDTEAFFGQGTRLTVV.

J is TRBJ2-1 and V is TRBV9; TRBD1 aligns across 7 bases. The CDR3 loop spans 13 amino acids. With 1 base clipped from V and 7 bases from J, the junction kept 2 bases outside the gene matches. Germline V lookup: CDR1 SGDLS, CDR2 YYNGEE. CDR3 coding DNA: TGTGCCAGCAGCGTAAACAGGGGAAATGAGCAGTTCTTC. This gives the protein CASSVNRGNEQFF.

The chain combines TRBV7-3 with TRBJ2-1; D call uncertain. Germline assignment: CDR1 SGHTA and CDR2 FQGTGA. Trimming took off 1 base at V and 4 bases at J, with 11 bases between the two ends. The CDR3 covers 15 residues. The CDR3 here is CASSLSFGEYNEQFF. The CDR3 coding sequence is TGTGCCAGCAGCTTAAGCTTTGGGGAATACAATGAGCAGTTCTTC.

V gene TRBV19 combines with J gene TRBJ2-7; 11 nucleotides agree with TRBD1. Germline-derived CDR1 and CDR2 are LNHDA and SQIVND (reference sequence). The ends lost 5 bases at V and 4 bases at J; junction bases unmatched: 19. The CDR3 consists of 19 residues. In DNA form, the CDR3 reads TGTGCCAGTAGTTCAAGGACAGGGGGCTTGACTGGCGGCCGGTACGAGCAGTACTTC. As protein: CASSSRTGGLTGGRYEQYF.

The rearrangement links TRBV4-2 to TRBJ2-1; D is tentatively TRBD1 or TRBD2 (6 bases each). This CDR3 contains 17 residues. V was shortened by 3 bases and J by 5 bases, with 20 bases between the two germline ends. Germline CDR1 is LGHNA and CDR2 is YNFKEQ. CDR3 bases: TGTGCCAGCAGCCATGGAGGGGCAAGAGGGGGACACAATGAGCAGTTCTTC. Its translation is CASSHGGARGGHNEQFF.

This rearrangement joins TRBV14 to TRBJ1-4; no firm D call. V dropped 1 base and J dropped 8 bases, with 5 bases sitting between them. Germline assignment: CDR1 SGHDN and CDR2 FVKESK. The CDR3 loop spans 12 amino acids. The CDR3 here is CASSQVGEKLFF. As DNA, the CDR3 is TGTGCCAGCAGCCAAGTCGGAGAAAAACTGTTTTTT.

The chain joins TRBV14 to TRBJ1-5; D is ambiguous. V lost 5 bases, J lost 5 bases, and 7 bases lay in between. There are 12 residues in the CDR3. CDR1 and CDR2 from the germline V gene are SGHDN and FVKESK. DNA for the CDR3: TGTGCCAGCAGCTCCGGACATCAGCCCCAGCATTTT. Its translation is CASSSGHQPQHF.

In this sample, this clone turned up once. This chain links TRBV11-2 with TRBJ2-1; D is possibly TRBD2 (6 bases). This CDR3 comprises 14 residues. Deletions cut 6 bases from V and 8 bases from J, with 17 bases between. Germline CDR1 and CDR2: SGHAT and FQNNGV. The chain's CDR3 is CASRSDTTGDEQFF. In nucleotides, the CDR3 is TGTGCCAGCAGGAGCGACACGACGGGGGATGAGCAGTTCTTC.